What follows are 30 T cell receptor beta chains derived from one specimen sequenced in a study of blood T cell repertoires in COVID-19 (dated by TCRdb to the early 2020s). Libraries came from the immunoSEQ multiplex PCR assay. TCRdb obtained this table from immuneACCESS and retained in-frame rearrangements with V and J assigned. These tables miss some clones; where compared with another copy, unresolved V genes account for less than half of the shortfall, and the remainder is unexplained. The sample profile shows around 47,000 clones; about 81% of them were found once. About 45% of the sample is in the top ten clones. Input material: peripheral blood. All receptors come from a human donor in a cohort sampled during active COVID-19.

The chain couples TRBV10-3 to TRBJ1-1; the match to TRBD1 covers 7 bases. This CDR3 region has 13 residues. Germline loops: CDR1 ENHRY, CDR2 SYGVKD. V dropped 10 bases and J dropped 1; count of bases not matched to a gene: 6. This CDR3 reads CATQGLANTEAFF. The CDR3 DNA sequence: TGTGCCACACAGGGGTTGGCGAACACTGAAGCTTTCTTT.

The chain links TRBV19 to TRBJ2-1; a weak D match, TRBD1 (5 bases). The CDR3 has 13 amino acids. CDR1 LNHDA and CDR2 SQIVND come from the germline V gene (reference sequence). V lost 2 bases and J lost 7, with 9 bases in between. The CDR3, as DNA: TGTGCCAGTAGTATACACAGGTCGAATGAGCAGTTCTTC. As protein: CASSIHRSNEQFF.

The chain is built from TRBV5-5 and TRBJ1-1, with D maybe TRBD1 (6 bases). Germline assignment: CDR1 SGHKS and CDR2 YYEKEE (reference sequence). V shed 7 bases and J shed 2 bases, with 21 bases lying between them. The CDR3 consists of 16 residues. The CDR3 sequence: CASFNGGGGSNTEAFF. In DNA form, the CDR3 reads TGTGCCAGCTTTAATGGTGGTGGGGGCTCCAACACTGAAGCTTTCTTT. Full variable domain (remainder filled in from reference TRBV5-5 and TRBJ1-1): DAGVTQSPTHLIKTRGQQVTLRCSPISGHKSVSWYQQVLGQGPQFIFQYYEKEERGRGNFPDRFSARQFPNYSSELNVNALLLGDSALYLCASFNGGGGSNTEAFFGQGTRLTVV.

The chain links TRBV27 to TRBJ1-4; the D gene is possibly TRBD1 (5 bases). The CDR3 is 18 amino acids. V lost 6 bases, J lost 8 bases, and 28 bases lay in between. The germline V gene encodes CDR1 MNHEY and CDR2 SMNVEV (reference sequence). The DNA for the CDR3 is TGTGCCAGCAGACGAGTCACATGGGGCGCCTTGGTCAGGGAAAAACTGTTTTTT. It specifies CASRRVTWGALVREKLFF.

This clone was counted a few times. The chain joins TRBV5-1 to TRBJ1-6; D not certain. Germline CDR1 reads SGHRS; CDR2 reads YFSETQ. This CDR3 comprises 15 residues. Between the trimmed V and J ends, which lost 5 bases and 9 bases, there was a span of 18 bases. The CDR3 bases are TGCGCCAGCAGATCCGAGGTACAAGGGAGTTCACCCCTCCACTTT. Its translation is CASRSEVQGSSPLHF.

The J gene is TRBJ2-1, the V gene TRBV7-2, with 12 bases identical to TRBD1. This CDR3 has 19 residues. With 6 bases clipped from V and 2 bases from J, the junction kept 14 bases outside the gene matches. Germline CDR1 SGHTA, CDR2 FQGNSA. CDR3 DNA sequence: TGTGCCAGCAGTCGATCGCCCGGGACAGGGGGCGCCCCCTACAATGAGCAGTTCTTC. Amino acids: CASSRSPGTGGAPYNEQFF.

The chain has TRBV5-4 and TRBJ2-2, with D possibly matching TRBD1 (6 bases). Germline V lookup: CDR1 SGHNT, CDR2 YYREEE (reference sequence). V was cut by 1 base and J by 1 base, with 8 bases left in between. This CDR3 spans 15 amino acids. The DNA for the CDR3 is TGTGCCAGCAGCTTGCGGACAGTGAACACCGGGGAGCTGTTTTTT. This translates into CASSLRTVNTGELFF. Full variable domain (rest looked up from reference TRBV5-4 and TRBJ2-2): ETGVTQSPTHLIKTRGQQVTLRCSSQSGHNTVSWYQQALGQGPQFIFQYYREEENGRGNFPPRFSGLQFPNYSSELNVNALELDDSALYLCASSLRTVNTGELFFGEGSRLTVL.

This clone was seen a single time. The chain combines TRBV3-1 (or the pseudogene TRBV3-2) with TRBJ1-5, with 10 bases aligning to TRBD1. The CDR3 spans 15 residues. The germline gives CDR1 LGHDT, CDR2 YNNKEL (reference sequence). The J segment lost 6 bases and the V segment lost 6 bases, leaving 8 bases of the junction unmatched. The DNA of the CDR3 is TGTGCCAGCAGTCTCGGACAGGGGGTTTCTCAGCCCCAGCATTTT. Protein product: CASSLGQGVSQPQHF.

This chain links TRBV5-8 with TRBJ2-7; TRBD1 matches 7 bases. Germline lookup yields CDR1 SGHTS and CDR2 YDEGEE. Trimming at V came to 4 bases and at J to 0 bases, leaving 10 bases not matched to a gene. This CDR3 comprises 16 residues. For the CDR3, the DNA is TGTGCCAGCAGCCTTTACTCCGGGACAGCCTCCTACGAGCAGTACTTC. Its translation is CASSLYSGTASYEQYF.

The chain employs TRBV4-1 and TRBJ2-5, with TRBD2 matching over 8 bases. This CDR3 is built from 16 residues. Germline CDR1 MGHRA, CDR2 YSYEKL. V lost 4 bases to trimming and J lost 4 bases; unmatched junction nucleotides: 11. The CDR3 spells CASSPKRGAGGETQYF. In DNA, the CDR3 is TGCGCCAGCAGCCCAAAGCGGGGTGCGGGAGGAGAGACCCAGTACTTC.

CDR3 residues: CASSPRGSATYGYTF. CDR3 DNA sequence: TGTGCCAGCAGCCCTCGCGGGTCCGCCACCTATGGCTACACCTTC. The gene calls are TRBV6-6 and TRBJ1-2; D unresolved. Germline assignment: CDR1 MNHNY and CDR2 SVGAGI (reference sequence). CDR3 length equals 15 residues. Trimming removed 6 bases from V and 4 bases from J, with 18 bases in between.

V gene TRBV5-8 combines with J gene TRBJ1-4, with unresolved D. The V and J ends lost 4 bases and 2 bases respectively, with 12 bases between them. The germline V gene encodes CDR1 SGHTS and CDR2 YDEGEE. The CDR3 contains 15 residues. Written as DNA, the CDR3 is TGTGCCAGCAGCCATGCGGGGTCCACTAATGAAAAACTGTTTTTT. As protein: CASSHAGSTNEKLFF.

The chain links TRBV19 to TRBJ1-4; D not resolved. Germline CDR1 and CDR2: LNHDA and SQIVND (reference sequence). CDR3 length: 16 residues. Trimming shortened V by 5 bases and J by 5 bases, and 18 bases separated the two germline ends. CDR3 nucleotides: TGTGCCAGTAGTCCGCGGTCACAAAGTGCCAATGAAAAACTGTTTTTT. It codes for CASSPRSQSANEKLFF. Full variable domain (rest looked up from reference TRBV19 and TRBJ1-4): DGGITQSPKYLFRKEGQNVTLSCEQNLNHDAMYWYRQDPGQGLRLIYYSQIVNDFQKGDIAEGYSVSREKKESFPLTVTSAQKNPTAFYLCASSPRSQSANEKLFFGSGTQLSVL.

A few counts support this clone. The CDR3 loop reads CATSDLDGTVTYEQYV. CDR3 in DNA: TGTGCCACCAGTGATTTGGACGGGACAGTTACCTACGAGCAGTACGTC. This chain joins TRBV24-1 and TRBJ2-7, with 7 bases fitting TRBD1. V lost 0 bases and J lost 2; bases outside the gene matches: 6. The germline CDR1 and CDR2 sequences are KGHDR and SFDVKD. CDR3 length: 16 residues.

The chain couples TRBV5-4 to TRBJ1-1; D uncertain. The CDR3 spans 12 residues. V shed 3 bases and J shed 5 bases, with 8 bases lying between them. Looked up from germline, CDR1 is SGHNT and CDR2 is YYREEE (reference sequence). The CDR3 loop is CASSSARTEAFF. The CDR3 DNA sequence: TGTGCCAGCAGCTCCGCGAGGACTGAAGCTTTCTTT. The complete variable domain, with remaining parts taken from reference TRBV5-4 and TRBJ1-1, reads ETGVTQSPTHLIKTRGQQVTLRCSSQSGHNTVSWYQQALGQGPQFIFQYYREEENGRGNFPPRFSGLQFPNYSSELNVNALELDDSALYLCASSSARTEAFFGQGTRLTVV.

The chain employs TRBV5-6 and TRBJ2-5; a possible D gene is TRBD1 (5 bases). Germline V CDR1 and CDR2: SGHDT, YYEEEE. Trimming took off 0 bases at V and 5 bases at J, with 14 bases between the two ends. The CDR3 loop spans 15 amino acids. CDR3 nucleotides: TGTGCCAGCAGCTTGGCCAATAGGGGCGGTGAGACCCAGTACTTC. It is translated as CASSLANRGGETQYF.

This chain's CDR3 is CAWSPDEGSTEAFF. CDR3 nucleotide sequence: TGTGCCTGGAGTCCAGACGAGGGAAGCACTGAAGCTTTCTTT. The rearrangement links TRBV30 to TRBJ1-1; no reliable D call. Between the trimmed V and J ends, which lost 2 bases and 4 bases, there was a span of 14 bases. Germline assignment: CDR1 GTSNPN and CDR2 SVGIG (reference sequence). The CDR3 runs to 14 residues.

The rearrangement joins TRBV7-6 to TRBJ2-3; D possibly corresponds to TRBD2 (6 bases). The V end lost 0 bases, the J end lost 6 bases, and 13 bases lay between the germline ends. CDR1 is SGHVS, CDR2 FNYEAQ, per germline. The CDR3 runs 15 residues. This CDR3 reads CASSLAPGVGDTQYF. The CDR3 nucleotides are TGTGCCAGCAGCTTAGCACCGGGGGTGGGCGATACGCAGTATTTT.

This chain connects TRBV28 to TRBJ2-5; 8 bases fit TRBD2. The V gene end was trimmed by 6 bases and the J gene end by 4 bases; junction bases not matched to a gene: 7. This CDR3 has 14 residues. CDR1 is MDHEN, CDR2 SYDVKM, per germline. The CDR3, as DNA: TGTGCCAGCAGCCCACCGGGGGGGCGAGAGACCCAGTACTTC. Protein: CASSPPGGRETQYF.

The J gene is TRBJ1-3, the V gene TRBV7-6, with 8 bases matching TRBD1. The CDR3 spans 15 residues. CDR1 SGHVS and CDR2 FNYEAQ come from the germline V gene. Germline trimming cut 2 bases from V and 2 bases from J; bases unmatched to any gene: 2. CDR3 loop: CASSLSDRAGNTIYF. The CDR3 DNA reads as TGTGCCAGCAGCTTATCGGACAGGGCTGGAAACACCATATATTTT.

The chain employs TRBV7-3 and TRBJ1-1; D gene ambiguous. Germline V gene lookup returns CDR1 SGHTA and CDR2 FQGTGA. With 5 bases removed from V and 1 base from J, the gap between germline ends came to 11 bases. The CDR3 consists of 14 residues. CDR3 coding DNA: TGTGCCAGCAGCGAAACACCTGGGAACACTGAAGCTTTCTTT. It codes for CASSETPGNTEAFF.

The chain employs TRBV19 and TRBJ1-3; 7 positions agree with TRBD1. Germline V gene data show CDR1 as LNHDA and CDR2 as SQIVND (reference sequence). This CDR3 is built from 16 residues. V trimming: 5 bases; J trimming: 3 bases; junction bases outside the gene matches: 10. The CDR3 nucleotides read TGTGCCAGTAGTCAGACAGGGCAAGGAATTGGAAACACCATATATTTT. It encodes CASSQTGQGIGNTIYF. The variable domain in full, with the rest retrieved from reference TRBV19 and TRBJ1-3, is DGGITQSPKYLFRKEGQNVTLSCEQNLNHDAMYWYRQDPGQGLRLIYYSQIVNDFQKGDIAEGYSVSREKKESFPLTVTSAQKNPTAFYLCASSQTGQGIGNTIYFGEGSWLTVV.

The chain is built from TRBV5-1 and TRBJ1-1, with TRBD1 as a possible D gene (6 bases). The V gene lost 0 bases and the J gene lost 4 bases, with 16 bases spanning the gap. The germline CDR1 and CDR2 sequences are SGHRS and YFSETQ. The CDR3 runs to 16 residues. As DNA, the CDR3 is TGCGCCAGCAGCTTGGGTTCGGGGGGCTGGGGCACTGAAGCTTTCTTT. Protein: CASSLGSGGWGTEAFF.

The chain links TRBV2 to TRBJ1-2; TRBD1 is a possible D gene (5 bases). The V end was cut by 3 bases, the J end by 4 bases, with 12 bases between. Germline V CDR1 and CDR2: SNHLY, FYNNEI. The CDR3 runs to 14 residues. CDR3 nucleotide sequence: TGTGCCAGCAGTGAGGTCAGACAGCCCTATGGCTACACCTTC. Translation: CASSEVRQPYGYTF. Full variable domain (missing parts from reference TRBV2 and TRBJ1-2): EPEVTQTPSHQVTQMGQEVILRCVPISNHLYFYWYRQILGQKVEFLVSFYNNEISEKSEIFDDQFSVERPDGSNFTLKIRSTKLEDSAMYFCASSEVRQPYGYTFGSGTRLTVV.

This sequence joins TRBV5-1 and TRBJ1-2, with TRBD1 identical over 10 bases. J was trimmed by 4 bases and V by 4 bases; bases with no gene match: 4. The CDR3 has 14 amino acids. Germline V gene lookup returns CDR1 SGHRS and CDR2 YFSETQ. The CDR3 sequence is CASSPGTGVYGYTF. CDR3 sequence (DNA): TGCGCCAGCAGCCCGGGGACAGGGGTCTATGGCTACACCTTC.

CDR3 amino acids: CASSFGGPGDTIYF. CDR3 coding DNA: TGTGCCAGCAGCTTCGGCGGGCCTGGGGACACCATATATTTT. The V call is TRBV11-2, the J call TRBJ1-3; D unresolved. The germline V and J ends were trimmed by 3 bases and 8 bases, with 14 bases remaining between them. There are 14 residues in the CDR3. Germline lookup yields CDR1 SGHAT and CDR2 FQNNGV.

The rearrangement joins TRBV11-2 to TRBJ1-6, with D unclear. Germline values: CDR1 SGHAT, CDR2 FQNNGV. V was pared by 1 base and J by 6 bases, with 7 bases between. The CDR3 runs 14 residues. The chain's CDR3 is CASSLGGFNSPLHF. The CDR3 coding sequence is TGTGCCAGCAGCTTAGGAGGGTTTAATTCACCCCTCCACTTT.

The V call is TRBV4-1, the J call TRBJ2-1; D unclear. This CDR3 has 16 residues. Germline loops: CDR1 MGHRA, CDR2 YSYEKL. The V gene lost 0 bases and the J gene lost 0 bases, with 9 bases spanning the gap. CDR3 residues: CASSQDKFSSYNEQFF. In DNA, the CDR3 is TGCGCCAGCAGCCAAGATAAGTTTAGCTCCTACAATGAGCAGTTCTTC.

The chain couples TRBV5-1 to TRBJ1-2, with D possibly being TRBD1 (5 bases). V lost 1 base and J lost 4, with 20 bases in between. The CDR3 covers 17 residues. Germline CDR1 and CDR2: SGHRS and YFSETQ. CDR3: CASSLFSREAAAYGYTF. The CDR3 DNA is TGCGCCAGCAGCTTGTTTTCCAGGGAGGCCGCGGCCTATGGCTACACCTTC.

The rearrangement links TRBV7-9 to TRBJ2-7, with 8 bases aligning to TRBD1. The CDR3 extends over 13 amino acids. V shed 5 bases and J 2 bases; nucleotides not matched to a gene: 2. CDR1 SEHNR and CDR2 FQNEAQ come from the germline V gene (reference sequence). As DNA, the CDR3 is TGTGCCAGCAGCCGGGACAGGACCTACGAGCAGTACTTC. This sequence encodes CASSRDRTYEQYF.